These 19 T cell receptor beta chains were all obtained from the same sample, sequenced in a study of cytomegalovirus exposure and HLA in healthy donors. Libraries were prepared by immunoSEQ multiplex PCR; TCRdb keeps only in-frame clonotypes and omits some of them. The table includes about 56,000 clones, roughly nine tenths detected once. Material: PBMCs. Source of these receptors: a woman between 18 and 30 years old in good health and CMV-seronegative.

This rearrangement joins TRBV5-4 to TRBJ2-3; 8 bases line up with TRBD1. Germline V gene data show CDR1 as SGHNT and CDR2 as YYREEE (reference sequence). The trim removed 4 bases at V and 1 base at J, leaving 5 bases unmatched. The CDR3 spans 15 residues. CDR3 in DNA: TGTGCCAGCAGCCAAGGACAGGGAGGCACAGATACGCAGTATTTT. As protein: CASSQGQGGTDTQYF.

This clone appeared a single time. V is TRBV5-1 and J is TRBJ2-5; 7 bases are shared with TRBD2. Germline V lookup: CDR1 SGHRS, CDR2 YFSETQ. V was pared by 4 bases and J by 5 bases, with 8 bases of the junction left unmatched. There are 14 residues in the CDR3. The CDR3 region has the DNA TGCGCCAGCAGCCACGGACTAGGGCGGGAGACCCAGTACTTC. Residues: CASSHGLGRETQYF.

The chain recombines TRBV10-3 with TRBJ2-3, with D uncertain. The CDR3 is made up of 15 amino acids. The germline V gene encodes CDR1 ENHRY and CDR2 SYGVKD. V dropped 3 bases and J dropped 0 bases, with 10 bases sitting between them. The CDR3: CAISEETVSTDTQYF. The CDR3 DNA follows: TGTGCCATCAGTGAAGAGACTGTTAGCACAGATACGCAGTATTTT.

The chain has TRBV9 and TRBJ2-7; the match to TRBD2 covers 7 bases. Looked up from germline, CDR1 is SGDLS and CDR2 is YYNGEE. With 0 bases clipped from V and 2 bases from J, the junction kept 11 bases outside the gene matches. The CDR3 contains 17 residues. CDR3 in DNA: TGTGCCAGCAGCGTAGGAGGCGGGACTAACCTCGCCTACGAGCAGTACTTC. It specifies CASSVGGGTNLAYEQYF.

The chain employs TRBV9 and TRBJ2-1; 7 bases map to TRBD2. Germline CDR1 reads SGDLS; CDR2 reads YYNGEE. The CDR3 sequence is 15 residues long. Unmatched junction bases numbered 5, after V lost 3 bases and J lost 2 bases. The CDR3 region is CASSELGLAYNEQFF. The CDR3 coding sequence is TGTGCCAGCAGCGAGCTCGGACTAGCCTACAATGAGCAGTTCTTC.

This rearrangement joins TRBV4-2 to TRBJ2-2, with D maybe TRBD2 (5 bases). Trimming pared 1 base from V and 2 bases from J, leaving 8 bases between. This CDR3 spans 15 amino acids. Per the germline V gene, CDR1 is LGHNA and CDR2 is YNFKEQ. CDR3 in amino acids: CASSQGGINTGELFF. CDR3 DNA: TGTGCCAGCAGCCAAGGAGGGATCAACACCGGGGAGCTGTTTTTT.

CDR3 nucleotides: TGTGCCAGCAGCTTAGTGCTAGCGGGGGGCATTGACACCGGGGAGCTGTTTTTT. Protein: CASSLVLAGGIDTGELFF. The chain uses TRBV7-6 and TRBJ2-2; TRBD2 matches 11 bases. V lost 1 base, J lost 3 bases, and 7 bases stayed unmatched. Germline V gives CDR1 SGHVS, CDR2 FNYEAQ. The CDR3 contains 18 residues.

V gene TRBV7-9 combines with J gene TRBJ1-1, with 7 bases that match TRBD1. The ends lost 5 bases at V and 1 base at J; junction bases unmatched: 10. The CDR3 consists of 16 residues. The germline gives CDR1 SEHNR, CDR2 FQNEAQ (reference sequence). DNA for the CDR3: TGTGCCAGCAGCCAGATCTCGGGGACAGCGAACACTGAAGCTTTCTTT. Protein product: CASSQISGTANTEAFF.

The count of this clone is one. The V and J genes are TRBV29-1 and TRBJ2-7; TRBD2 agrees at 7 bases. Germline V CDR1 and CDR2: SQVTM, ANQGSEA. After removal of 2 bases from V and 4 bases from J, the junction contained 8 bases not matched to a gene. The CDR3 spans 14 residues. The DNA of the CDR3 is TGCAGCGTTGAAAGGGCCGGGGGAGGGTACGAGCAGTACTTC. Amino acids: CSVERAGGGYEQYF.

The chain couples TRBV7-8 to TRBJ1-4; 8 bases agree with TRBD1. V was clipped by 4 bases and J by 8 bases; unmatched bases: 12. CDR3 length: 16 residues. Germline V lookup: CDR1 SGHVS, CDR2 FQNEAQ. CDR3 nucleotides: TGTGCCAGCAGCTCAACTTTTGGACAGGGAACGGAAAAACTGTTTTTT. Translation: CASSSTFGQGTEKLFF.

V is TRBV28 and J is TRBJ2-7; 9 positions agree with TRBD2. This CDR3 spans 16 amino acids. V shed 7 bases, J shed 4 bases, and the junction held 14 bases outside the gene matches. Germline V gene sequence: CDR1 MDHEN, CDR2 SYDVKM. The CDR3 protein is CASTDRLSGRGYEQYF. CDR3 bases: TGTGCCAGCACAGACCGTCTTAGCGGGAGAGGGTACGAGCAGTACTTC.

This clone was found a few times. The gene calls are TRBV2 and TRBJ2-1; tentatively, D is TRBD1 (6 bases). Germline V gene lookup returns CDR1 SNHLY and CDR2 FYNNEI. The CDR3 has 12 amino acids. The V gene lost 6 bases and the J gene lost 9 bases, with 12 bases spanning the gap. DNA for the CDR3: TGTGCCAGCAGGCTCCAGGGGAGTGAGCAGTTCTTC. Encoded protein: CASRLQGSEQFF.

Regarding this clone: The sample carries other DNA sequences with the same CDR3. The chain couples TRBV11-3 to TRBJ2-1, with 7 bases matching TRBD1. This CDR3 has 13 amino acids. The germline V gene encodes CDR1 SGHNT and CDR2 YENEEA. V was pared by 4 bases and J by 5 bases, with 2 bases of the junction left unmatched. CDR3 residues: CASSSDRDNEQFF. DNA of the CDR3: TGTGCCAGCAGCTCCGACAGGGACAATGAGCAGTTCTTC.

The J gene is TRBJ1-4, the V gene TRBV28; 7 bases line up with TRBD1. Germline CDR1 is MDHEN and CDR2 is SYDVKM. The ends lost 6 bases at V and 4 bases at J; junction bases unmatched: 2. The CDR3 sequence is 13 residues long. In DNA form, the CDR3 reads TGTGCCAGCAGACAGGGGCTTAATGAAAAACTGTTTTTT. It yields the protein CASRQGLNEKLFF.

The rearrangement joins TRBV10-3 to TRBJ1-1; the D gene is possibly TRBD1 (6 bases). V shed 10 bases and J shed 0 bases, with 9 bases lying between them. Germline V CDR1 and CDR2: ENHRY, SYGVKD. There are 12 residues in the CDR3. CDR3 loop: CASGGMNTEAFF. The CDR3 DNA sequence: TGTGCCAGCGGGGGCATGAACACTGAAGCTTTCTTT.

In DNA, the CDR3 is TGTGCCAGCAGTATAGAACCCGGGGAGCTGTTTTTT. Its translation: CASSIEPGELFF. The genes are TRBV6-4 and TRBJ2-2; D is undetermined. The CDR3 spans 12 residues. Deletions cut 5 bases from V and 6 bases from J, with 7 bases between. Germline V gene sequence: CDR1 MRHNA, CDR2 SNTAGT.

This chain links TRBV28 with TRBJ1-5; D is unresolved. This CDR3 region has 13 residues. The germline V gene encodes CDR1 MDHEN and CDR2 SYDVKM. V shed 7 bases and J shed 3 bases, with 10 bases lying between them. The CDR3 region is CASTTTPNQPQHF. The CDR3 nucleotides are TGTGCCAGCACCACAACCCCCAATCAGCCCCAGCATTTT. Together with reference TRBV28 and TRBJ1-5, the CDR3 gives the full variable domain: DVKVTQSSRYLVKRTGEKVFLECVQDMDHENMFWYRQDPGLGLRLIYFSYDVKMKEKGDIPEGYSVSREKKERFSLILESASTNQTSMYLCASTTTPNQPQHFGDGTRLSIL.

The chain recombines TRBV7-3 with TRBJ2-7; TRBD1 matches at 9 bases. V lost 5 bases, J lost 6 bases, and 2 bases stayed unmatched. This CDR3 spans 12 amino acids. Germline assignment: CDR1 SGHTA and CDR2 FQGTGA. The CDR3 spells CASSATGGEQYF. The CDR3 bases are TGTGCCAGCAGCGCGACAGGGGGCGAGCAGTACTTC.

The V gene is TRBV7-9, the J gene TRBJ2-7, with TRBD2 matching over 9 bases. V lost 5 bases and J lost 0; bases outside the gene matches: 8. This CDR3 has 16 residues. In germline, CDR1 is SEHNR, CDR2 FQNEAQ (reference sequence). The CDR3 coding sequence is TGTGCCAGCAGCCCCCCCGGTAGCGGGGGCTCCTACGAGCAGTACTTC. Protein product: CASSPPGSGGSYEQYF.